Included here is one T cell receptor (beta chain) sequence, with context. The sample originates from a study of CD8+ T cells in alopecia areata. The treatment denotes: oral pan-JAK inhibitor, 5-10 mg twice daily. Trimming shortened V by 3 bases and J by 2 bases, and 17 bases separated the two germline ends. Germline V gene sequence: CDR1 MNHEY, CDR2 SMNVEV (reference sequence). The CDR3 is 16 amino acids. Sequencing templates came from extracted RNA that was reverse transcribed into cDNA. Only in-frame clones appear in the TCRdb table, and some are missing; sequencing was by immunoSEQ multiplex PCR. In the table there are 79,000 or so clones, roughly 66% of which are singletons.

The chain recombines TRBV27 with TRBJ2-7; TRBD2 is a possible D gene (6 bases). The sample in question was CD8+ T cells sorted from blood, obtained at week 24, from a patient treated with tofacitinib. The origin of this receptor is a human donor with alopecia areata. CDR3 sequence: CASSLDSGTLPYEQYF. The CDR3 DNA follows: TGTGCCAGCAGTTTGGACTCCGGGACTCTGCCCTACGAGCAGTACTTC.